This TCR beta chain is drawn from a study of molecular identifiers for immune sequencing clone quantification. Study-level results: Reports indicate spiked Jurkat TCR RNA from one cell could be found among 900,000 to 1,000,000 naive cells.

Sorted cells numbering about 20,000 to 1,100,000, with 10%, 30% or 50% RNA, yielded the naive CD8 libraries. In its sample, this clonotype was seen once. The antigen is undetermined. A read error is possible here, since a much larger clone lies one base away. This CDR3 has 14 residues. Trimming left V 1 base short and J 5 bases short, with 12 bases between. The V gene's germline CDR1 is MGHRA and CDR2 YSYEKL. Previously described methods with listed TCR primers produced the bulk TCR libraries. TCRdb reprocessed the PCR reads with MiXCR, giving one entry per CDR3 protein. The sample lists about 640,000 distinct CDR3 sequences, 15% to 20% seen once, with 0.7% to 1% in the top ten.

The source material was naive CD8+ T cells from blood, with Jurkat cell RNA spiked in. The sample's subset: FACS-sorted CD8+CD4-CCR7+CD45RA+ naive T cells. The chain is built from TRBV4-1 and TRBJ2-7; D call uncertain. The sequence was collected from a human donor in good health. Some libraries in this study had Jurkat cell RNA spiked in. CDR3 loop: CASSQVTGGHEQYF. The DNA for the CDR3 is TGCGCCAGCAGCCAAGTTACGGGTGGGCACGAGCAGTACTTC.